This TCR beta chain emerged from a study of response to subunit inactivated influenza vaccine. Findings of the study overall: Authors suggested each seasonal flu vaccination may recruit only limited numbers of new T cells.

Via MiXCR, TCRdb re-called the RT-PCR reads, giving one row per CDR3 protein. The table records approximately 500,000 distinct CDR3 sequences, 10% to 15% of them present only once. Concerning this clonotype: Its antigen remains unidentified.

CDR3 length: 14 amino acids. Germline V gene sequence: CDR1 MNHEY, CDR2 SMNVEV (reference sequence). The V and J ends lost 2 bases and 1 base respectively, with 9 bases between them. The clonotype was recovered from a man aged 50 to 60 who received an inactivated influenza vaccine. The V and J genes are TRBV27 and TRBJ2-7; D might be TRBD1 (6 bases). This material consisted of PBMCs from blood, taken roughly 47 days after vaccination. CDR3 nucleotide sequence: TGTGCCAGCAGTTTAAAACAGGGTTCCTACGAGCAGTACTTC. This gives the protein CASSLKQGSYEQYF.